Described below is a single T cell receptor beta chain sequence and its context. The sample comes from a study of T cell changes during pregnancy in multiple sclerosis. Measured with immunoSEQ multiplex PCR; TCRdb has only the in-frame clones, and not every one. Found here are around 40,000 clones, about 92% of them singletons; the top ten hold more than 5%. Germline CDR1 SGHAT, CDR2 FQDESV (reference sequence). V was pared by 3 bases and J by 2 bases, with 13 bases between. The CDR3 has 16 amino acids. The receptor was derived from a female donor with multiple sclerosis, enrolled in a pregnancy study. This sample comprised CD8+ T cells from peripheral blood mononuclear cells, obtained in the third trimester of pregnancy. The V call is TRBV11-1, the J call TRBJ2-2; a weak D match, TRBD2 (6 bases). CDR3 protein: CASSLSVADNTGELFF. CDR3 sequence (DNA): TGTGCCAGCAGCTTGTCTGTAGCGGATAACACCGGGGAGCTGTTTTTT. Together with reference TRBV11-1 and TRBJ2-2, the CDR3 gives the full variable domain: EAEVAQSPRYKITEKSQAVAFWCDPISGHATLYWYRQILGQGPELLVQFQDESVVDDSQLPKDRFSAERLKGVDSTLKIQPAELGDSAMYLCASSLSVADNTGELFFGEGSRLTVL.